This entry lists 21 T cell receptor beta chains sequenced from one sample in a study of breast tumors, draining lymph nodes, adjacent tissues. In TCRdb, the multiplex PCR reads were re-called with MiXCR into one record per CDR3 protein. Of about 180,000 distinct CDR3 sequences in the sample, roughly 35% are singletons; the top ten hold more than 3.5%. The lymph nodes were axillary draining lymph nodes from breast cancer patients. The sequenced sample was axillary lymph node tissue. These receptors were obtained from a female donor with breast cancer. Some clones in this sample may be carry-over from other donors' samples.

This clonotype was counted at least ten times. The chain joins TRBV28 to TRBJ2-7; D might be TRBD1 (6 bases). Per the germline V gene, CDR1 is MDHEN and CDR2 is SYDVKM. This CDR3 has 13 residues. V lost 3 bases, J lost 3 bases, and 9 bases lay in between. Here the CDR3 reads CASSFGTHYEQYF. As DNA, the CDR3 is TGTGCCAGCAGTTTTGGGACACACTACGAGCAGTACTTC.

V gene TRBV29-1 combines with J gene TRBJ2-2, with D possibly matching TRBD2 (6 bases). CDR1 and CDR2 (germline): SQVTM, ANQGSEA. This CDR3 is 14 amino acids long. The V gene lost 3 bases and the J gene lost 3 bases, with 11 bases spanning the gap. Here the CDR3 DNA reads TGCAGCGTTGAGGAGGGGAAATACACCGGGGAGCTGTTTTTT. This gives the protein CSVEEGKYTGELFF.

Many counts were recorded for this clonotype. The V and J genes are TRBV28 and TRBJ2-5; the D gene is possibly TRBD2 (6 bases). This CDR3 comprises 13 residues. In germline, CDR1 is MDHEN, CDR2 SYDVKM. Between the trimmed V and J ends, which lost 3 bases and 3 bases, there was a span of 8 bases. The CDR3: CASSLGGEETQYF. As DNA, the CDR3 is TGTGCCAGCAGTTTGGGGGGTGAAGAGACCCAGTACTTC.

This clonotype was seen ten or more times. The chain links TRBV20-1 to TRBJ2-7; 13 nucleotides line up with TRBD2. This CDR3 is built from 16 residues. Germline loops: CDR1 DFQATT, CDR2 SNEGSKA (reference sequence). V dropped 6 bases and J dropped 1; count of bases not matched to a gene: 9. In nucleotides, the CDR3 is TGCAGTGCCGTTCGACTAGCGGGGGGCCTATCCTACGAGCAGTACTTC. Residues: CSAVRLAGGLSYEQYF.

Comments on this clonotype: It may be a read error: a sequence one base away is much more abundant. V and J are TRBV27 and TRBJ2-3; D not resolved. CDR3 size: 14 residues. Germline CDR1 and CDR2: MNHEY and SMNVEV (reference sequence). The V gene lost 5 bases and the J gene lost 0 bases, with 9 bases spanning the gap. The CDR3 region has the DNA TGTGCCAGCAGTCCCCCCCTTAGCACAGATACGCAGTATTTT. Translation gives CASSPPLSTDTQYF.

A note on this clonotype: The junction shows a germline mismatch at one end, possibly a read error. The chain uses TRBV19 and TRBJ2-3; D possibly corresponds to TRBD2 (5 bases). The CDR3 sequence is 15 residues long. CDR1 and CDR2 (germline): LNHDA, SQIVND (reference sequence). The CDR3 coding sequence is TGTACCTGTAGTATAGCGCAGGATAGCACACATACGCAGTATTTT. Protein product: CTCSIAQDSTHTQYF.

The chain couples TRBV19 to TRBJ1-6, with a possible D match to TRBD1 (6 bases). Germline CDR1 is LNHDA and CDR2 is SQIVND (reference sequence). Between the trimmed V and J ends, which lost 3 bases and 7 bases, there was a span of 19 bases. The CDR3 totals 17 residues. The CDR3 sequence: CASSISGQQVGNSPLHF. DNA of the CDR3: TGTGCCAGTAGTATTTCCGGACAGCAAGTCGGGAATTCACCCCTCCACTTT. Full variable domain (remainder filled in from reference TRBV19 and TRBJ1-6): DGGITQSPKYLFRKEGQNVTLSCEQNLNHDAMYWYRQDPGQGLRLIYYSQIVNDFQKGDIAEGYSVSREKKESFPLTVTSAQKNPTAFYLCASSISGQQVGNSPLHFGNGTRLTVT.

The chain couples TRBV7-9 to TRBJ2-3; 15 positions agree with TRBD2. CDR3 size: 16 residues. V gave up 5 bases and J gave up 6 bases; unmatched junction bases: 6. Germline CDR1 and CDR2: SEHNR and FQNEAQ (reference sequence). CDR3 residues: CASSAGLAGGPDTQYF. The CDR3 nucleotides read TGTGCCAGCAGCGCAGGACTAGCGGGAGGGCCGGATACGCAGTATTTT.

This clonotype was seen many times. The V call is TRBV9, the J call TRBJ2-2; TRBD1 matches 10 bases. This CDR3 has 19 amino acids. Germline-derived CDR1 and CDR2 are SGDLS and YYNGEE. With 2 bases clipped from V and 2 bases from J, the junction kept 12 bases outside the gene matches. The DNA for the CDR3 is TGTGCCAGCAGCGTCCACCGGGACAGGGGTATCCCTAACACCGGGGAGCTGTTTTTT. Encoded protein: CASSVHRDRGIPNTGELFF.

CDR3 loop: CASRAGLAGGGYTRSYNEQFF. The CDR3 coding sequence is TGTGCCAGCAGGGCGGGACTAGCGGGAGGGGGCTACACTCGATCCTACAATGAGCAGTTCTTC. V usage is TRBV7-6 and J usage is TRBJ2-1, with TRBD2 identical over 16 bases. From germline, CDR1 is SGHVS and CDR2 FNYEAQ. This CDR3 contains 21 residues. V was pared by 6 bases and J by 1 base, with 15 bases of the junction left unmatched. Based on the CDR3 plus reference TRBV7-6 and TRBJ2-1, the full variable domain is GAGVSQSPRYKVTKRGQDVALRCDPISGHVSLYWYRQALGQGPEFLTYFNYEAQQDKSGLPNDRFSAERPEGSISTLTIQRTEQRDSAMYRCASRAGLAGGGYTRSYNEQFFGPGTRLTVL.

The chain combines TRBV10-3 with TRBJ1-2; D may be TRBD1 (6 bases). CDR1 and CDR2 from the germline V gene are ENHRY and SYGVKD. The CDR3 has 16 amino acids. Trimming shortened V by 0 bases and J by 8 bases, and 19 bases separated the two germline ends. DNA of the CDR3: TGTGCCATCAGTGAGTCTTTGGGACGGGGGGCGTGGGGCTACACCTTC. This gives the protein CAISESLGRGAWGYTF.

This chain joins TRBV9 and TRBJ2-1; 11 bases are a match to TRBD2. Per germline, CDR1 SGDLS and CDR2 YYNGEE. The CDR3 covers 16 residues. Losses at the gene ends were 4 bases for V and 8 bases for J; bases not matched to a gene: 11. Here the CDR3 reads CASSPTGTSGSYEQFF. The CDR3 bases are TGTGCCAGCAGCCCCACCGGGACTAGCGGTAGCTATGAGCAGTTCTTC.

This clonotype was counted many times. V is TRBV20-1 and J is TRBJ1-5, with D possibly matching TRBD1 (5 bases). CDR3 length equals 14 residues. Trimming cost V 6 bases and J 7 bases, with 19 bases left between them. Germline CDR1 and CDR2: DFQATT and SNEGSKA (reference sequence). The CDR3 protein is CSAAGGGFKQPQHF. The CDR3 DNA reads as TGCAGTGCAGCCGGGGGGGGTTTTAAGCAGCCCCAGCATTTT.

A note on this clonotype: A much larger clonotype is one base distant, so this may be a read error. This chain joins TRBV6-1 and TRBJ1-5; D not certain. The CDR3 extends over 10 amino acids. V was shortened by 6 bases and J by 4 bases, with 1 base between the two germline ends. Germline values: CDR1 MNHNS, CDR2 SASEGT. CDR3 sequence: CASRNQPQHF. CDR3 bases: TGTGCCAGCAGAAATCAGCCCCAGCATTTT.

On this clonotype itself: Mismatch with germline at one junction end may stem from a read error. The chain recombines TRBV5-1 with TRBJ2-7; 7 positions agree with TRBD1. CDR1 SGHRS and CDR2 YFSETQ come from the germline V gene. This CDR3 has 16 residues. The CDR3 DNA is TGCGCCGGCAGCTTTAAAAAACGACAGGGCCCCTACGAGCAGTACTTC. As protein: CAGSFKKRQGPYEQYF.

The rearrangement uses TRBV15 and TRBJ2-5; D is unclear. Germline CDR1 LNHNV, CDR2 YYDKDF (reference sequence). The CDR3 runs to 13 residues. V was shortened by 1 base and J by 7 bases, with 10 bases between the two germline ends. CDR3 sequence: CATSRAFIGTQYF. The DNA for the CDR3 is TGTGCCACCAGCAGAGCCTTTATAGGGACCCAGTACTTC.

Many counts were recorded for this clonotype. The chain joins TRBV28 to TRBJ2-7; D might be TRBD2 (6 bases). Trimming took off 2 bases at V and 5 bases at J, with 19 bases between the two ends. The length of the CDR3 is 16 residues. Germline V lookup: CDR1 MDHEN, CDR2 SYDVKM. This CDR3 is CASSLRVRAGTDEQYF. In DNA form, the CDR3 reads TGTGCCAGCAGTTTAAGGGTCAGGGCAGGGACTGACGAGCAGTACTTC.

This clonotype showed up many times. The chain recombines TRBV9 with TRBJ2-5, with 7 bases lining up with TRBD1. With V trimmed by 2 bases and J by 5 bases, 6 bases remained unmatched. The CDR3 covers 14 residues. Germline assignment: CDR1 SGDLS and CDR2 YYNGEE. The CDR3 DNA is TGTGCCAGCAGCGTTAGGGGGCAGGGGGAGACCCAGTACTTC. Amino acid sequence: CASSVRGQGETQYF.

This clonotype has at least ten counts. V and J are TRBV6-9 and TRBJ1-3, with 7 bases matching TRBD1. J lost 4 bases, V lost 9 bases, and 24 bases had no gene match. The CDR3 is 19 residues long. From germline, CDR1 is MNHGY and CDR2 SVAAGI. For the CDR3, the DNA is TGTGCCAGGAAACCTTGGAGAATGACAGGGAGATGTCGAGGAAACACCATATATTTT. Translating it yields CARKPWRMTGRCRGNTIYF.

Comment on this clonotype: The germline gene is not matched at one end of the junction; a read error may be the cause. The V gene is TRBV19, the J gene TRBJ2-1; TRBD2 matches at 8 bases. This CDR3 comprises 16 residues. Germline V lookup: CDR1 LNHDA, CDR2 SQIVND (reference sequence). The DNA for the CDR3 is TGTGCCAGTAGTGGCCGCGGGGGGAGCTCCTACAATAAGCAGTTCTTT. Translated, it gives CASSGRGGSSYNKQFF.

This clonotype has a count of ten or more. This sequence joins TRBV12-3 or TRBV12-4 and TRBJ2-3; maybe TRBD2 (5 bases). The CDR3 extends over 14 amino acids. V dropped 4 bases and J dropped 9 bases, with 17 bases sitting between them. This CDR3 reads CASSSGITIGTQYF. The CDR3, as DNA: TGTGCCAGCAGTTCCGGGATCACAATTGGGACGCAGTATTTT.